This T cell receptor (beta chain) came from a study of vaccination and CD4 T cells after COVID-19. As to this clonotype: Its antigen is undetermined.

With the Oncomine TCR Beta short-read assay, DNA from cultured CD4+ T cells was sequenced. In this case, cultured CD4+ T cells provided the extracted genomic DNA. TCRdb itself ran the PCR reads through MiXCR, one entry per CDR3 protein. The sample has 7,500 or so distinct CDR3 sequences, 50% seen once. V lost 3 bases and J lost 3; bases outside the gene matches: 4. The CDR3 is made up of 15 amino acids. Treatment described: roughly 11-day PBMC culture with coronavirus spike peptide pools or control peptides (ViraFEST assay). Ahead of the COVID-19 pandemic (2011-2018), the CD4+ T cells of the unexposed donor were collected.

This receptor was identified in a human donor in good health. The chain links TRBV12-3 or TRBV12-4 to TRBJ2-1; 8 bases line up with TRBD2. Material: CD4+ T cells from blood, cultured in vitro. This chain's CDR3 is CASSFGGGVYNEQFF. Written as DNA, the CDR3 is TGTGCCAGCAGTTTCGGGGGGGGAGTCTACAATGAGCAGTTCTTC.